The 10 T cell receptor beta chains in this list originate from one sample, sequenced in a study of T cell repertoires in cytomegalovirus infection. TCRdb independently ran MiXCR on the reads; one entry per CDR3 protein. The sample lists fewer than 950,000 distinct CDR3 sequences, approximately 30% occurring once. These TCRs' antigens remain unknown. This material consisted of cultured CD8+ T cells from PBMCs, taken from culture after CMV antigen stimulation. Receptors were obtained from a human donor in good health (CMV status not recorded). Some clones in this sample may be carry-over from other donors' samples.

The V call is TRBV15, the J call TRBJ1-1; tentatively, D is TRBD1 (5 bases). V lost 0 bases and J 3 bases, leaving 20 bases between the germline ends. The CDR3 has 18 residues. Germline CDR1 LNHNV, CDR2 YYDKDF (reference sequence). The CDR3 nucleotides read TGTGCCACCAGCAGAGACCCGCCGGAGGGGTTAACAGACACTGAAGCTTTCTTT. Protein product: CATSRDPPEGLTDTEAFF.

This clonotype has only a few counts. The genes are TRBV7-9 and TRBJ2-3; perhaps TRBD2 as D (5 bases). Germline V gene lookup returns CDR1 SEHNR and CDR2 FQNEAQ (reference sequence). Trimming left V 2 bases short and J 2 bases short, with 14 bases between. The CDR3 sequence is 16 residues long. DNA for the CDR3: TGTGCCAGCAGCTTACTCTTGTTGGGAGCCACAGATACGCAGTATTTT. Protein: CASSLLLLGATDTQYF.

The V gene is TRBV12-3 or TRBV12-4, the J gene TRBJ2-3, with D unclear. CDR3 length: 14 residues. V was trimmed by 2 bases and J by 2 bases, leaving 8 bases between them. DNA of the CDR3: TGTGCCAGCAGTTTATTGGCTTACACAGATACGCAGTATTTT. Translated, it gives CASSLLAYTDTQYF.

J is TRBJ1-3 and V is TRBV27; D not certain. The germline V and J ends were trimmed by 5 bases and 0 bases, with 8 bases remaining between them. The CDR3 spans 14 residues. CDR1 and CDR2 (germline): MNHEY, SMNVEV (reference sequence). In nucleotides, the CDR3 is TGTGCCAGCAGTAGTGTTAGCTCTGGAAACACCATATATTTT. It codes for CASSSVSSGNTIYF.

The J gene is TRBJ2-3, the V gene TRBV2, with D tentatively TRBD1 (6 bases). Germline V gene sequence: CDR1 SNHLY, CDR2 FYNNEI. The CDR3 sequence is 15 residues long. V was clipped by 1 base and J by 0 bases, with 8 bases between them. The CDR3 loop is CASSEGQASTDTQYF. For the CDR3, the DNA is TGTGCCAGCAGTGAAGGACAGGCCAGCACAGATACGCAGTATTTT.

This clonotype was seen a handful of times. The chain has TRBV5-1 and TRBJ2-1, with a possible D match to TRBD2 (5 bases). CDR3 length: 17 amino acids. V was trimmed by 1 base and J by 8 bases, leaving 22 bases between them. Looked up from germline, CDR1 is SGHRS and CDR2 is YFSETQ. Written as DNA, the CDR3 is TGCGCCAGCAGCTTGTGGGTCGGACGGGGTAGGTATGATGAGCAGTTCTTC. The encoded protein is CASSLWVGRGRYDEQFF. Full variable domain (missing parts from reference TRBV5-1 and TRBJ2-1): KAGVTQTPRYLIKTRGQQVTLSCSPISGHRSVSWYQQTPGQGLQFLFEYFSETQRNKGNFPGRFSGRQFSNSRSEMNVSTLELGDSALYLCASSLWVGRGRYDEQFFGPGTRLTVL.

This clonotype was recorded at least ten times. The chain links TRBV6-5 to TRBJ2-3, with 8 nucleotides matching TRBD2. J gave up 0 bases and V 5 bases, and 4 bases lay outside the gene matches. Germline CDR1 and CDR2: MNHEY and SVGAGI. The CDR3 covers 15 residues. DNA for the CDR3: TGTGCCAGCAGTCAAACTAGCGGTAGCACAGATACGCAGTATTTT. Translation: CASSQTSGSTDTQYF.

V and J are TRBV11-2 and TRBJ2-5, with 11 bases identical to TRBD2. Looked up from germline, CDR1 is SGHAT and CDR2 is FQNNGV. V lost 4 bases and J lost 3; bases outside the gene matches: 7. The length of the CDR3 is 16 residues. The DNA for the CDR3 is TGTGCCAGCAGCTCCCCCTTGACTAGCGGGGAAGAGACCCAGTACTTC. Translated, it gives CASSSPLTSGEETQYF.

The CDR3 DNA reads as TGTGCCAGCACCCTGAGGGGGCAGGGAGTATATGGCTACACCTTC. As protein: CASTLRGQGVYGYTF. The chain joins TRBV6-1 to TRBJ1-2; 7 bases match TRBD1. This CDR3 comprises 15 residues. V was clipped by 7 bases and J by 5 bases; unmatched bases: 13. Germline-derived CDR1 and CDR2 are MNHNS and SASEGT.

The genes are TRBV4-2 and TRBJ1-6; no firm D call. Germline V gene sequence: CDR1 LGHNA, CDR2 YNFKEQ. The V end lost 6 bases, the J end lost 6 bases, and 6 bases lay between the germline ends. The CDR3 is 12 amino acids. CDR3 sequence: CASRHPNSPLHF. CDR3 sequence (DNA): TGTGCCAGCAGGCACCCTAATTCACCCCTCCACTTT.